The 3 T cell receptor beta chains presented below share a single source sample, sequenced in a study of identical twins. MiXCR, applied by TCRdb to the 5' RACE reads, yields one record per CDR3 protein. Of 120,000 to 150,000 distinct CDR3 sequences detected, 3.5% appear once; the ten largest clones hold 7% to 10%. The sample consisted of memory T cells sorted from blood. The receptors here all came from a man in his late teens or twenties in good health.

The gene calls are TRBV12-3 or TRBV12-4 and TRBJ1-4; no definite D call. This CDR3 comprises 13 residues. Trimming took off 3 bases at V and 13 bases at J, with 15 bases between the two ends. The DNA for the CDR3 is TGTGCCAGCAGTTTGTCTAATCGGGCTGGACTGTTTTTT. Translating gives CASSLSNRAGLFF.

This clonotype was counted many times. V is TRBV10-3 and J is TRBJ2-6; 8 bases are shared with TRBD1. The V gene end was trimmed by 11 bases and the J gene end by 1 base; junction bases not matched to a gene: 7. CDR1 and CDR2 from the germline V gene are ENHRY and SYGVKD. This CDR3 is 15 amino acids long. DNA of the CDR3: TGTGCCGTAGAAGGACAGGGTTCTGGGGCCAACGTCCTGACTTTC. It codes for CAVEGQGSGANVLTF.

This clonotype has at least ten counts. This chain connects TRBV20-1 to TRBJ2-3; no definite D call. The germline V gene encodes CDR1 DFQATT and CDR2 SNEGSKA (reference sequence). The CDR3 length is 13 residues. V was clipped by 2 bases and J by 8 bases, with 14 bases between them. The CDR3 bases are TGCAGTGCTAGACCCACAGCCCTGGGTACGCAGTATTTT. Its protein product is CSARPTALGTQYF.